This entry features one T cell receptor (beta chain) sequence. The entry originates in a study of CD8+ T cells in alopecia areata. Germline CDR1 reads SEHNR; CDR2 reads FQNEAQ (reference sequence). The CDR3 loop spans 16 amino acids. Trimming removed 5 bases from V and 0 bases from J; junction bases left unmatched: 8. Following RNA extraction, reverse transcription yielded cDNA that acted as the sequencing template. The repertoire was sequenced with immunoSEQ multiplex PCR; TCRdb's copy has only in-frame clones and lacks some. This sample carries about 56,000 clones, approximately 96% of them seen once, and the ten largest clones take roughly 25%.

The chain is built from TRBV7-9 and TRBJ2-5; TRBD1 matches at 8 bases. This sequence originates from a human donor with alopecia areata. This material consisted of CD8+ T cells sorted from blood, taken at week 0. CDR3 protein: CASSPRTGPYQETQYF. DNA for the CDR3: TGTGCCAGCAGCCCTCGGACAGGGCCGTACCAAGAGACCCAGTACTTC.